This T cell receptor beta chain stems from a study of T cell responses to AZD1222 COVID-19 vaccine. Sequencing was performed with immunoSEQ multiplex PCR; in TCRdb, only in-frame clones are kept and a portion is missing. Counted here are 150,000 to 200,000 clones, 85% to 90% occurring once; the ten biggest clones make up 2.7%. Germline V gives CDR1 LGHNA, CDR2 YSLEER. The CDR3 is 19 residues long. Trimming removed 1 base from V and 5 bases from J; junction bases left unmatched: 14. The J gene is TRBJ2-3, the V gene TRBV4-3; 11 bases map to TRBD2. Sequenced material: peripheral blood, taken on day 0 of MenACWY control vaccination. This clonotype was obtained from an adult in good health. The CDR3 here is CASSQVAGASGGPGDTQYF. CDR3 bases: TGCGCCAGCAGCCAAGTAGCGGGGGCTAGCGGGGGGCCCGGAGATACGCAGTATTTT.